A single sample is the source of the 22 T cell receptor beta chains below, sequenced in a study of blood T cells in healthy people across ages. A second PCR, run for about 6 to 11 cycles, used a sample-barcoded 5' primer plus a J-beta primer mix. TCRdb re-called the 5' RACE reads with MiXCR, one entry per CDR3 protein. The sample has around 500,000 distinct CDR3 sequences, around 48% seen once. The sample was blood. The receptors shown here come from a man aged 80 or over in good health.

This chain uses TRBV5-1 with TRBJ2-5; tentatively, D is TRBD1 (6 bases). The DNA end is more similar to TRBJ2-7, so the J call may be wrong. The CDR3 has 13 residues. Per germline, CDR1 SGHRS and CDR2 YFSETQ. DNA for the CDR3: TGCGCCAGCAGCTTGACAGGGTCCAACGAGCAGTACTTC. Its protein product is CASSLTGSNEQYF.

CDR3 coding DNA: TGCGCCAGCAGCTTGGGTATCCTGGGGGAAAAACTGTTTTTT. Translated: CASSLGILGEKLFF. This chain links TRBV5-1 with TRBJ1-4; D is unclear. The germline V gene has CDR1 SGHRS and CDR2 YFSETQ. The CDR3 runs to 14 residues. V gave up 0 bases and J gave up 8 bases, with 11 bases separating them.

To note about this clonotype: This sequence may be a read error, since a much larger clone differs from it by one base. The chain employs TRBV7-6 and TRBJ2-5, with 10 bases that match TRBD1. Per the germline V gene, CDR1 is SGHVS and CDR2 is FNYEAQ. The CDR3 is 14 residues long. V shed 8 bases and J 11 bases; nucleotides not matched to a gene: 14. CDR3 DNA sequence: TGTGCCAGCGCCCCGGGACAGGGGACCAATGAGCAGTACTTC. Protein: CASAPGQGTNEQYF.

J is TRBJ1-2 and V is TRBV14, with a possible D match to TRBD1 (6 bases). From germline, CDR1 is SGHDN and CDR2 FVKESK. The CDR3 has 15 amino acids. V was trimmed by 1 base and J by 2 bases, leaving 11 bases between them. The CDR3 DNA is TGTGCCAGCAGCCAAGTTTCTACAGGGAACTATGGCTACACCTTC. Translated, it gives CASSQVSTGNYGYTF.

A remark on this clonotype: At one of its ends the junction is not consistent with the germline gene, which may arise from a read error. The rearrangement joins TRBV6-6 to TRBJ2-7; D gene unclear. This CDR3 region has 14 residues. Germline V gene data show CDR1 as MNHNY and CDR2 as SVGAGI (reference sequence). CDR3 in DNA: TGTGCCGGCAGTTCGCCGGGCAGCTCCTACGAGCAGTACTTC. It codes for CAGSSPGSSYEQYF.

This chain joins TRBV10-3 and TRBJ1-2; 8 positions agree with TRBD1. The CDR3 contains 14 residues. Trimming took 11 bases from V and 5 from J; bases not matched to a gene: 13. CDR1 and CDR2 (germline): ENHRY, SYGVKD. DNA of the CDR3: TGTGCCGTCCTTGGACAGGGATCTTTATATGGCTACACCTTC. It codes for CAVLGQGSLYGYTF.

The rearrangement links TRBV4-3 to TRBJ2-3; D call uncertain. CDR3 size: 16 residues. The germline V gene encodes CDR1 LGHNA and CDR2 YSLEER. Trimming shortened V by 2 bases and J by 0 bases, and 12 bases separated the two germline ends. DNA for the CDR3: TGCGCCAGCAGCCAATCTAGGGCCTCGAGCACAGATACGCAGTATTTT. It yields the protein CASSQSRASSTDTQYF.

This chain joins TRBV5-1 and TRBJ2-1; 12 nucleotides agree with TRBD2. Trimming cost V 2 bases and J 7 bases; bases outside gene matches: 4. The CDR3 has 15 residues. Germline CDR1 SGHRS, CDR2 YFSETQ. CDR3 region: CASSFTGLAGNEQFF. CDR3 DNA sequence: TGCGCCAGCAGCTTCACGGGACTAGCGGGTAATGAGCAGTTCTTC. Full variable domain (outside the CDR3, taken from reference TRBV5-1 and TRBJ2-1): KAGVTQTPRYLIKTRGQQVTLSCSPISGHRSVSWYQQTPGQGLQFLFEYFSETQRNKGNFPGRFSGRQFSNSRSEMNVSTLELGDSALYLCASSFTGLAGNEQFFGPGTRLTVL.

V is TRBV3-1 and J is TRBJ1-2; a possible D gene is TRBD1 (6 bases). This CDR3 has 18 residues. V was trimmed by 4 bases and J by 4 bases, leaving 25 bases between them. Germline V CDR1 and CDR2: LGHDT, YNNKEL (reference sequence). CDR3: CASSPQRYSGTPTYGYTF. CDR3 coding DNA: TGTGCCAGCAGCCCGCAACGCTACTCCGGGACACCTACCTATGGCTACACCTTC.

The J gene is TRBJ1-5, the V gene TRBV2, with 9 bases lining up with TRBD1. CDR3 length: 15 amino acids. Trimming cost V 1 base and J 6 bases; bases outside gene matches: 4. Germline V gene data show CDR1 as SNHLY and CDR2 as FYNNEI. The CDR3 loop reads CASSEDRGLGQPQHF. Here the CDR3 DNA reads TGTGCCAGCAGTGAAGACAGGGGGCTGGGTCAGCCCCAGCATTTT.

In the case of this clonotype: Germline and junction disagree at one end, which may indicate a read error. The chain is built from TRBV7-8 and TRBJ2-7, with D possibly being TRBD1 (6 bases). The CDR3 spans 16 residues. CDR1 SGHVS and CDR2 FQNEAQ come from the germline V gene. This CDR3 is CASTLVGGASAYEQYF. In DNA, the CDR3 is TGTGCCAGCACCTTAGTAGGGGGAGCCTCTGCGTACGAGCAGTACTTC.

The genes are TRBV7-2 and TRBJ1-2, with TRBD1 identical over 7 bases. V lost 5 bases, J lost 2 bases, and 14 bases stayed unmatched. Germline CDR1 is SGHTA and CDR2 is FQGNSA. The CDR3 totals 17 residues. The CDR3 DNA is TGTGCCAGCAGCATTACCGGGACAGCGGGGCGGAACTATGGCTACACCTTC. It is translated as CASSITGTAGRNYGYTF.

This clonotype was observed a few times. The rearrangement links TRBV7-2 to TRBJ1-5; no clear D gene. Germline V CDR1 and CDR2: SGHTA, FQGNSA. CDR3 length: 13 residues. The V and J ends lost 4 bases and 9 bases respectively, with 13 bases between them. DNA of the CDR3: TGTGCCAGCAGCTCTACTGTCACTGCGCCCCAGCATTTT. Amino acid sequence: CASSSTVTAPQHF.

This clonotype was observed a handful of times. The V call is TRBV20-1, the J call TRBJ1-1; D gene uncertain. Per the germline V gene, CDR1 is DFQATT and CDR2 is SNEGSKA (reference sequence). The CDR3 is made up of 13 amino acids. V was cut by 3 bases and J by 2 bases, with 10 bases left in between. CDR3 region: CSARLRPNTEAFF. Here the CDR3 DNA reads TGCAGTGCTAGGCTGCGACCTAACACTGAAGCTTTCTTT.

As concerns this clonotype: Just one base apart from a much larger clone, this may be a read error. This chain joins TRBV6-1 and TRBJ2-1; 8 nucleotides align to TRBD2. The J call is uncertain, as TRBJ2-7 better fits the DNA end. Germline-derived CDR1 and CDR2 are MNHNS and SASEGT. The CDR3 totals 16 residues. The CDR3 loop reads CASSERLASSYNEQYF. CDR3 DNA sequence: TGTGCCAGCAGTGAACGACTAGCGAGCTCCTACAATGAGCAGTACTTC.

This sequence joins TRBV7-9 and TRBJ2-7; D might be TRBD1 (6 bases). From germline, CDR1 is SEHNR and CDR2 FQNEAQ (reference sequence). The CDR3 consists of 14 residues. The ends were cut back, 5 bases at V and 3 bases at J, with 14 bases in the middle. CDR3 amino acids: CASSVGGQFYEQYF. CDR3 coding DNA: TGTGCCAGCAGCGTAGGGGGACAATTCTACGAGCAGTACTTC.

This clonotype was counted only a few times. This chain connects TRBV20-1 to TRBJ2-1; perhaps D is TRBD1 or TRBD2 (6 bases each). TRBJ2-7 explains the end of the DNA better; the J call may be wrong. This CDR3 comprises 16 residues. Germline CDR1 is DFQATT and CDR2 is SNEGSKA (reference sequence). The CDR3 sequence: CSARDHWGASYNEQYF. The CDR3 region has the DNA TGCAGTGCTAGAGATCATTGGGGGGCTTCCTACAATGAGCAGTACTTC.

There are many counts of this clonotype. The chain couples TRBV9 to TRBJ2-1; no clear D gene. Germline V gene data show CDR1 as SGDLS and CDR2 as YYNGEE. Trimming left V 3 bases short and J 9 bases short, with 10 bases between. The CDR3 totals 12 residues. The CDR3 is CASSGSNSEQFF. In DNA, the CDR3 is TGTGCCAGCAGCGGATCTAATTCTGAGCAGTTCTTC.

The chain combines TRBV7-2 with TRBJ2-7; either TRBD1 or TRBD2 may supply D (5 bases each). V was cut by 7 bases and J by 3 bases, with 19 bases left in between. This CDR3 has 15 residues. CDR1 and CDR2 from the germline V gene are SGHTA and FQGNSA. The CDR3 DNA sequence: TGTGCCAGCACCATTGGTGGGACGGAAGACTACGAGCAGTACTTC. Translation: CASTIGGTEDYEQYF. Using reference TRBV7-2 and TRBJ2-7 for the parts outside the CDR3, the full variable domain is GAGVSQSPSNKVTEKGKDVELRCDPISGHTALYWYRQSLGQGLEFLIYFQGNSAPDKSGLPSDRFSAERTGGSVSTLTIQRTQQEDSAVYLCASTIGGTEDYEQYFGPGTRLTVT.

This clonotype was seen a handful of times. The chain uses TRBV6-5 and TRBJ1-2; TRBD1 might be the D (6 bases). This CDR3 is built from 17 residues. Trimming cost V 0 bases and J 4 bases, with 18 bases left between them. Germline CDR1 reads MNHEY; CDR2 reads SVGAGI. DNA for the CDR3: TGTGCCAGCAGTTACTCTTCCGTCGGGACATCTAGCTATGGCTACACCTTC. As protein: CASSYSSVGTSSYGYTF.

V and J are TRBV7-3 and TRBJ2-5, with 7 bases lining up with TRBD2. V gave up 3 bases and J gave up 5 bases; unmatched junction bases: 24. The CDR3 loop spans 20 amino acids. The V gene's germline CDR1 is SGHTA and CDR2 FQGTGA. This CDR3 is CASSLNGDPGLQRPGETQYF. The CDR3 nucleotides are TGTGCCAGCAGCTTGAATGGGGATCCGGGACTACAAAGACCAGGGGAGACCCAGTACTTC.

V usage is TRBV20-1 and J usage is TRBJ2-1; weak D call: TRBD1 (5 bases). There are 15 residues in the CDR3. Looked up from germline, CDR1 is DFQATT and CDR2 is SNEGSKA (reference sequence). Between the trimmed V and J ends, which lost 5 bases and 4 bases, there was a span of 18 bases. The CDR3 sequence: CSAQDSGIGYNEQFF. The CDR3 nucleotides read TGCAGTGCTCAGGATTCAGGGATAGGTTACAATGAGCAGTTCTTC.